The source of this TCR beta chain is a study of control samples from healthy donors and cancer patients. TCRdb keeps only in-frame clones here, not all; method: immunoSEQ multiplex PCR. The table has approximately 110,000 clones, roughly 91% seen once. CDR1 and CDR2 from the germline V gene are PRHDT and FYEKMQ (reference sequence). V dropped 1 base and J dropped 2 bases, with 3 bases sitting between them. This CDR3 is 12 amino acids long. This TCR came from a woman aged 45 to 65 in good health. The sample comprised blood. The chain links TRBV13 to TRBJ2-7; D remains ambiguous. CDR3 nucleotide sequence: TGTGCCAGCAGCTTAGATCCCTACGAGCAGTACTTC. Translating gives CASSLDPYEQYF.